The 31 T cell receptor beta chains below come from one sample, sequenced in a study of blood T cell repertoires in COVID-19. Clones were sequenced by immunoSEQ multiplex PCR, and TCRdb holds only the in-frame ones, with some missing. The sample records 400,000 or so clones, about 88% being singletons. Sequences were obtained from peripheral blood. The receptors originated from a human donor in a cohort sampled during active COVID-19.

The gene calls are TRBV18 and TRBJ1-4; perhaps TRBD1 as D (5 bases). CDR3 size: 14 residues. The V end lost 4 bases, the J end lost 7 bases, and 13 bases lay between the germline ends. Germline V gives CDR1 KGHSH, CDR2 LQKENI. The CDR3 region has the DNA TGTGCCAGCTCACGAACAGGTTTGGGTGAAAAACTGTTTTTT. Protein: CASSRTGLGEKLFF.

This chain connects TRBV19 to TRBJ2-1; 7 positions agree with TRBD2. CDR1 is LNHDA, CDR2 SQIVND, per germline (reference sequence). CDR3 size: 13 residues. V dropped 6 bases and J dropped 8; count of bases not matched to a gene: 7. The chain's CDR3 is CASRPGGGHEQFF. For the CDR3, the DNA is TGTGCCAGTAGACCGGGGGGTGGCCATGAGCAGTTCTTC.

The chain is built from TRBV2 and TRBJ2-2, with 8 bases aligning to TRBD1. With V trimmed by 6 bases and J by 6 bases, 15 bases remained unmatched. Germline-derived CDR1 and CDR2 are SNHLY and FYNNEI. The length of the CDR3 is 17 residues. The CDR3 DNA is TGTGCCAGCAGGGACTACCCGGACAGGGTACAACCCGGGGAGCTGTTTTTT. It encodes CASRDYPDRVQPGELFF.

The V call is TRBV19, the J call TRBJ2-3; 7 bases fit TRBD1. Germline values: CDR1 LNHDA, CDR2 SQIVND (reference sequence). Trimming removed 6 bases from V and 1 base from J; junction bases left unmatched: 1. The CDR3 spans 13 residues. CDR3 amino acids: CASRTGGTDTQYF. CDR3 DNA sequence: TGTGCCAGTAGAACAGGGGGCACAGATACGCAGTATTTT.

The chain recombines TRBV7-2 with TRBJ1-5; the match to TRBD1 covers 7 bases. The CDR3 loop spans 15 amino acids. V lost 4 bases to trimming and J lost 3 bases; unmatched junction nucleotides: 6. The V gene's germline CDR1 is SGHTA and CDR2 FQGNSA. The CDR3 DNA reads as TGTGCCAGCAGCTCAACGACAGGGCTCAATCAGCCCCAGCATTTT. Amino acid sequence: CASSSTTGLNQPQHF.

This rearrangement joins TRBV5-5 to TRBJ2-3; 9 positions agree with TRBD2. The germline V gene has CDR1 SGHKS and CDR2 YYEKEE (reference sequence). The V segment lost 4 bases and the J segment 5 bases; nucleotides outside the gene matches: 14. This CDR3 is 17 amino acids long. The CDR3 is CASSPGTGLASLDTQYF. The CDR3 DNA follows: TGTGCCAGCAGCCCTGGGACGGGACTAGCTTCCCTAGATACGCAGTATTTT.

V gene TRBV28 combines with J gene TRBJ1-5; D perhaps matches TRBD1 (5 bases). V was cut by 4 bases and J by 6 bases, with 16 bases left in between. This CDR3 has 15 residues. CDR1 and CDR2 (germline): MDHEN, SYDVKM. In nucleotides, the CDR3 is TGTGCCAGCAGTTCCGCATATCAGGGAGGTCAGCCCCAGCATTTT. Encoded protein: CASSSAYQGGQPQHF.

This chain uses TRBV3-1 (or the pseudogene TRBV3-2) with TRBJ2-7, with D hard to call. Germline CDR1 and CDR2: LGHDT and YNNKEL (reference sequence). CDR3 length: 13 residues. The V gene lost 4 bases and the J gene lost 3 bases, with 10 bases spanning the gap. CDR3 loop: CASSPGTFYEQYF. CDR3 coding DNA: TGTGCCAGCAGCCCAGGAACATTCTACGAGCAGTACTTC.

V usage is TRBV6-5 and J usage is TRBJ1-2, with a possible D match to TRBD1 (5 bases). Germline-derived CDR1 and CDR2 are MNHEY and SVGAGI. This CDR3 has 12 residues. V lost 6 bases and J 4 bases, leaving 9 bases between the germline ends. The CDR3 sequence is CASSQDSYGYTF. CDR3 bases: TGTGCCAGCAGCCAAGACAGCTATGGCTACACCTTC.

The chain employs TRBV7-3 and TRBJ2-1, with 7 bases aligning to TRBD2. CDR1 and CDR2 from the germline V gene are SGHTA and FQGTGA. The CDR3 runs 15 residues. V trimming: 3 bases; J trimming: 6 bases; junction bases outside the gene matches: 8. The CDR3 DNA follows: TGTGCCAGCAGCTTCACATCCGGCGGGGGCAATGAGCAGTTCTTC. This encodes CASSFTSGGGNEQFF.

This sequence joins TRBV6-2 or TRBV6-3 and TRBJ1-2, with D possibly TRBD1 on 6 matching bases. V dropped 5 bases and J dropped 5 bases, with 12 bases sitting between them. The CDR3 spans 13 residues. The V gene's germline CDR1 is MNHEY and CDR2 SVGEGT. The CDR3 loop reads CASSPGTLYGYTF. Written as DNA, the CDR3 is TGTGCCAGCAGTCCCGGGACACTTTATGGCTACACCTTC.

The chain recombines TRBV30 with TRBJ2-3, with D maybe TRBD2 (6 bases). The V end was cut by 0 bases, the J end by 3 bases, with 10 bases between. This CDR3 has 14 amino acids. The V gene's germline CDR1 is GTSNPN and CDR2 SVGIG (reference sequence). The DNA for the CDR3 is TGTGCCTGGAGTGTAGCGGGCGGGACAGATACGCAGTATTTT. It encodes CAWSVAGGTDTQYF.

The CDR3 sequence: CASSSGGFWDEQYF. The CDR3 bases are TGTGCCAGTAGTAGCGGGGGTTTCTGGGACGAGCAGTACTTC. The V and J genes are TRBV19 and TRBJ2-7, with 7 bases fitting TRBD2. The CDR3 length is 14 residues. Germline V gene lookup returns CDR1 LNHDA and CDR2 SQIVND (reference sequence). Germline trimming cut 4 bases from V and 5 bases from J; bases unmatched to any gene: 8.

This chain connects TRBV7-2 to TRBJ2-2, with a possible D match to TRBD2 (5 bases). The V gene lost 1 base and the J gene lost 6 bases, with 9 bases spanning the gap. Germline values: CDR1 SGHTA, CDR2 FQGNSA. This CDR3 is built from 14 residues. The CDR3 coding sequence is TGTGCCAGCAGCTTAGGTACTAGTGCCGGGGAGCTGTTTTTT. As protein: CASSLGTSAGELFF.

The count of this clone is one. The rearrangement joins TRBV3-1 (or the pseudogene TRBV3-2) to TRBJ2-7; the D gene is possibly TRBD1 (6 bases). CDR3 length equals 15 residues. Between the trimmed V and J ends, which lost 2 bases and 6 bases, there was a span of 17 bases. The V gene's germline CDR1 is LGHDT and CDR2 YNNKEL (reference sequence). The CDR3: CASSQRTAGASEQYF. The CDR3 coding sequence is TGTGCCAGCAGCCAAAGGACGGCAGGGGCCAGCGAGCAGTACTTC.

The chain combines TRBV2 with TRBJ2-3; D perhaps matches TRBD2 (7 bases). Germline loops: CDR1 SNHLY, CDR2 FYNNEI. With 4 bases removed from V and 3 bases from J, the gap between germline ends came to 14 bases. This CDR3 has 15 amino acids. This chain's CDR3 is CASSGFEGGTDTQYF. CDR3 sequence (DNA): TGTGCCAGCAGTGGGTTTGAGGGGGGGACAGATACGCAGTATTTT.

The chain employs TRBV9 and TRBJ1-2; a possible D gene is TRBD1 (5 bases). Trimming removed 0 bases at V and 4 bases at J, with 13 bases between. Germline CDR1 SGDLS, CDR2 YYNGEE. CDR3 size: 15 residues. The CDR3 coding sequence is TGTGCCAGCAGCGTAGGTGGGCCAGGGCTCTATGGCTACACCTTC. It specifies CASSVGGPGLYGYTF.

The chain has TRBV4-2 and TRBJ2-1; TRBD1 aligns across 7 bases. This CDR3 contains 17 residues. V shed 0 bases, J shed 2 bases, and the junction held 7 bases outside the gene matches. Germline values: CDR1 LGHNA, CDR2 YNFKEQ. The CDR3 DNA sequence: TGTGCCAGCAGCCAAGAATTTGAGGGGGCCCCCTACAATGAGCAGTTCTTC. Residues: CASSQEFEGAPYNEQFF.

On this clone: Other DNA sequences in the sample encode the same CDR3. The chain employs TRBV5-1 and TRBJ2-1, with D possibly matching TRBD2 (5 bases). V shed 0 bases and J shed 0 bases, with 10 bases lying between them. The CDR3 length is 16 residues. Germline V lookup: CDR1 SGHRS, CDR2 YFSETQ. CDR3 loop: CASSLGGSASYNEQFF. In nucleotides, the CDR3 is TGCGCCAGCAGCTTGGGCGGGTCGGCCTCCTACAATGAGCAGTTCTTC. Full variable domain (rest looked up from reference TRBV5-1 and TRBJ2-1): KAGVTQTPRYLIKTRGQQVTLSCSPISGHRSVSWYQQTPGQGLQFLFEYFSETQRNKGNFPGRFSGRQFSNSRSEMNVSTLELGDSALYLCASSLGGSASYNEQFFGPGTRLTVL.

This clone was found once. The V gene is TRBV7-3, the J gene TRBJ2-1; 7 positions agree with TRBD1. The CDR3 sequence is 16 residues long. Germline V gene data show CDR1 as SGHTA and CDR2 as FQGTGA. V gave up 5 bases and J gave up 3 bases; unmatched junction bases: 10. CDR3 sequence reads: CASSDVGQGVYNEQFF. The CDR3, as DNA: TGTGCCAGCAGCGATGTTGGGCAGGGGGTCTACAATGAGCAGTTCTTC.

J is TRBJ1-6 and V is TRBV30, with TRBD1 matching 8 bases. V dropped 4 bases and J dropped 7; count of bases not matched to a gene: 6. Germline CDR1 GTSNPN, CDR2 SVGIG (reference sequence). The CDR3 sequence is 14 residues long. The CDR3 here is CAWTRGTGNSPLHF. The CDR3 nucleotides read TGTGCCTGGACCCGAGGGACAGGAAATTCACCCCTCCACTTT. Complete variable domain (other parts from reference TRBV30 and TRBJ1-6): SQTIHQWPATLVQPVGSPLSLECTVEGTSNPNLYWYRQAAGRGLQLLFYSVGIGQISSEVPQNLSASRPQDRQFILSSKKLLLSDSGFYLCAWTRGTGNSPLHFGNGTRLTVT.

The CDR3 spells CASSLEPWWGQKIYEQYF. The DNA of the CDR3 is TGTGCCAGCAGCTTAGAACCCTGGTGGGGACAGAAGATTTACGAGCAGTACTTC. This chain joins TRBV11-2 and TRBJ2-7; 7 nucleotides line up with TRBD1. The length of the CDR3 is 18 residues. Germline V gives CDR1 SGHAT, CDR2 FQNNGV. After removal of 0 bases from V and 4 bases from J, the junction contained 15 bases not matched to a gene.

This rearrangement joins TRBV7-8 to TRBJ2-3; 7 bases agree with TRBD1. The ends lost 3 bases at V and 2 bases at J; junction bases unmatched: 5. In germline, CDR1 is SGHVS, CDR2 FQNEAQ. The CDR3 has 15 amino acids. CDR3 sequence (DNA): TGTGCCAGCAGCTTCTCCAGGGGGTACACAGATACGCAGTATTTT. The encoded protein is CASSFSRGYTDTQYF.

The chain couples TRBV19 to TRBJ1-1; D call uncertain. Looked up from germline, CDR1 is LNHDA and CDR2 is SQIVND (reference sequence). V was clipped by 5 bases and J by 7 bases, with 17 bases between them. The CDR3 runs 14 residues. CDR3 DNA sequence: TGTGCCAGTAGTCCCCACATCGGACGGGGTGAAGCTTTCTTT. Translated, it gives CASSPHIGRGEAFF.

This clone was picked up many times. The chain employs TRBV30 and TRBJ1-6; TRBD1 might be the D (5 bases). V shed 3 bases and J shed 2 bases, with 11 bases lying between them. CDR3 size: 15 residues. The germline CDR1 and CDR2 sequences are GTSNPN and SVGIG (reference sequence). The CDR3 loop reads CAWRRGITYNSPLHF. CDR3 in DNA: TGTGCCTGGAGAAGGGGCATAACCTATAATTCACCCCTCCACTTT.

This chain joins TRBV15 and TRBJ2-2; TRBD1 matches 9 bases. CDR3 length: 17 amino acids. Germline V gene data show CDR1 as LNHNV and CDR2 as YYDKDF (reference sequence). Trimming took 0 bases from V and 3 from J; bases not matched to a gene: 5. The CDR3 DNA reads TGTGCCACCAGCAGAGACCGGGGACAGGGTCACACCGGGGAGCTGTTTTTT. Its protein is CATSRDRGQGHTGELFF.

The rearrangement links TRBV6-2 or TRBV6-3 to TRBJ2-7; 9 bases match TRBD2. The germline CDR1 and CDR2 sequences are MNHEY and SVGEGT. CDR3 length equals 13 residues. V lost 4 bases to trimming and J lost 3 bases; unmatched junction nucleotides: 1. For the CDR3, the DNA is TGTGCCAGCAGTTTTAGCGGGAGCTACGAGCAGTACTTC. The encoded protein is CASSFSGSYEQYF.

The rearrangement links TRBV4-1 to TRBJ1-5; D gene unclear. The CDR3 is 17 residues long. Deletions cut 0 bases from V and 9 bases from J, with 21 bases between. In germline, CDR1 is MGHRA, CDR2 YSYEKL. CDR3 loop: CASSQDSRALTTRPQHF. CDR3 DNA: TGCGCCAGCAGCCAAGATAGTCGGGCACTTACTACTAGGCCCCAGCATTTT.

The rearrangement joins TRBV5-8 to TRBJ1-1; TRBD1 is a possible D gene (6 bases). The V end was cut by 4 bases, the J end by 1 base, with 11 bases between. The germline gives CDR1 SGHTS, CDR2 YDEGEE. CDR3 length: 14 amino acids. CDR3 loop: CASSPRDKNTEAFF. The CDR3 DNA follows: TGTGCCAGCAGCCCCCGGGACAAGAACACTGAAGCTTTCTTT.

The chain is built from TRBV6-5 and TRBJ2-5; 9 bases match TRBD1. Germline V gene data show CDR1 as MNHEY and CDR2 as SVGAGI. The CDR3 totals 14 residues. V trimming: 6 bases; J trimming: 5 bases; junction bases outside the gene matches: 7. The CDR3 here is CASSPTGGRETQYF. CDR3 sequence (DNA): TGTGCCAGCAGCCCGACAGGGGGTAGGGAGACCCAGTACTTC.

J is TRBJ2-7 and V is TRBV3-1 (or the pseudogene TRBV3-2), with 12 bases lining up with TRBD2. The V and J ends lost 4 bases and 3 bases, in that order; junction bases with no gene match: 4. There are 15 residues in the CDR3. Per germline, CDR1 LGHDT and CDR2 YNNKEL (reference sequence). CDR3 nucleotides: TGTGCCAGCAGCCCTAGCGGGAGGGCCGACTACGAGCAGTACTTC. Its translation: CASSPSGRADYEQYF.